This T cell receptor (beta chain) was found in a study of a mutant IDH1 vaccine in newly diagnosed glioma. Study details: Administration of eight vaccinations to patients took place in weeks 1, 3, 5, 7, 11, 15, 19, 23. In some groups vaccination began 4-6 weeks post-radiotherapy; others received it with temozolomide.

As for this clone: The antigen is unknown. Germline and junction disagree at one end, which may indicate a read error.

Regarding time point: week 11, during vaccination. With topical imiquimod, each dose of the vaccine consisted of 300 ug of mutant IDH1 20-mer peptide. New IDH1-mutant, ATRX-lost WHO grade 3 or 4 astrocytomas occurred in donors. Repertoires were generated with immunoSEQ multiplex PCR, while TCRdb's copy carries only in-frame clones and drops some. This sample has about 67,000 clones, with 70% to 90% found just once. This clonotype was sampled from a man between 40 and 49 years old with glioma. Sequenced material: PBMCs, taken from a glioma patient whose treatment included an IDH1 peptide vaccine.

Here the CDR3 reads CSAREQDRALF. The CDR3 DNA reads as TGCAGTGCTAGAGAGCAAGACCGGGCGTTGTTT. V usage is TRBV20-1 and J usage is TRBJ1-1, with D uncertain. CDR3 length: 11 residues. CDR1 is DFQATT and CDR2 is SNEGSKA in the germline V gene (reference sequence).